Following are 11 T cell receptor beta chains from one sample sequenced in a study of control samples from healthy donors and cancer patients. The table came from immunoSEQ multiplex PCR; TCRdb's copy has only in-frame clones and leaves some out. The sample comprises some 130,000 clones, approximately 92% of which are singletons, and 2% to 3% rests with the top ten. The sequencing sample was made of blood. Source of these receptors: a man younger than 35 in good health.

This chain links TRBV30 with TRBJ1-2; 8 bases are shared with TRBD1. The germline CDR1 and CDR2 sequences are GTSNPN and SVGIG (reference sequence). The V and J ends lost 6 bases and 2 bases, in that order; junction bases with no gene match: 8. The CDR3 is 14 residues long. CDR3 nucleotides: TGTGCCTGCACTGCCGACAGGGGCAACTATGGCTACACCTTC. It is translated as CACTADRGNYGYTF.

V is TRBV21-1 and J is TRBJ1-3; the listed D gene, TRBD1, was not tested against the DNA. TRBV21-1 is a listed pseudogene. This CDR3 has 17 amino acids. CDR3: CASSTPNRTVRGNTIYF. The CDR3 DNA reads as TGTGCCAGCAGCACACCTAACCGGACAGTACGGGGAAACACCATATATTTT.

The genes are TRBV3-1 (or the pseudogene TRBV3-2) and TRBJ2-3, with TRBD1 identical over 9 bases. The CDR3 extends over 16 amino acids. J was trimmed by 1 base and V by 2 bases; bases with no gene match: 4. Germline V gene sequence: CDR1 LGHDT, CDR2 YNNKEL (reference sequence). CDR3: CASSQRRTGGTDTQYF. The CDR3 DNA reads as TGTGCCAGCAGCCAACGCCGGACAGGGGGCACAGATACGCAGTATTTT.

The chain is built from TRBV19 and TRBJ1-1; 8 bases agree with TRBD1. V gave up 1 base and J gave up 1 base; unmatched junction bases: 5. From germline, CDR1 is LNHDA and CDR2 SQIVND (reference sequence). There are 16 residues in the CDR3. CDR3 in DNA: TGTGCCAGTAGTATAGCGCTACAGGGGGGGAACACTGAAGCTTTCTTT. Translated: CASSIALQGGNTEAFF.

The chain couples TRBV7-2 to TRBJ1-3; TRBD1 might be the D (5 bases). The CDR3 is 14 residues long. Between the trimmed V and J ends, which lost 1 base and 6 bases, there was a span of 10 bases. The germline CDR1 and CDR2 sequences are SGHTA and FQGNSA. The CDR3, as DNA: TGTGCCAGCAGCTTAGGGGGCAGGGAAAACACCATATATTTT. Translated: CASSLGGRENTIYF.

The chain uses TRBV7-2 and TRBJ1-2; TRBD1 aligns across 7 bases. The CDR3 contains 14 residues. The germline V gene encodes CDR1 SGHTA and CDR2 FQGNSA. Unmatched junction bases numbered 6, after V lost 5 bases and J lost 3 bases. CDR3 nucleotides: TGTGCCAGCAGCAGGGGGCCAGGAGACTATGGCTACACCTTC. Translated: CASSRGPGDYGYTF.

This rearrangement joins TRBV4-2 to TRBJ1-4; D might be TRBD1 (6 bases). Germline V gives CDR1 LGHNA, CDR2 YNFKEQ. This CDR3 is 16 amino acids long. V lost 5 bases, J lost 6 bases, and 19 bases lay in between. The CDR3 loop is CASSVERSRGDEKLFF. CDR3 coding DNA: TGTGCCAGCAGCGTCGAACGGTCAAGGGGGGATGAAAAACTGTTTTTT.

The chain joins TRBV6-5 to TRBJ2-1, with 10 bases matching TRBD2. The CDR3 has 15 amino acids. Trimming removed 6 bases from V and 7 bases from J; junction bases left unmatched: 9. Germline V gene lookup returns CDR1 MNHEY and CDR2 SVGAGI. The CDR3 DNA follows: TGTGCCAGCAGCATAGCGGGGGGCAGGGGGAATGAGCAGTTCTTC. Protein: CASSIAGGRGNEQFF.

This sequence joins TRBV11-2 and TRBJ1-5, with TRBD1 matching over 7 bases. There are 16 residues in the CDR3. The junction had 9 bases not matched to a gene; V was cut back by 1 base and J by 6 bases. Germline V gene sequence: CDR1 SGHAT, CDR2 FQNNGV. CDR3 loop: CASSLGYRGGSQPQHF. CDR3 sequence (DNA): TGTGCCAGCAGCTTAGGGTACAGGGGTGGGAGTCAGCCCCAGCATTTT. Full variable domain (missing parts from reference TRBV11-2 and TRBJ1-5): EAGVAQSPRYKIIEKRQSVAFWCNPISGHATLYWYQQILGQGPKLLIQFQNNGVVDDSQLPKDRFSAERLKGVDSTLKIQPAKLEDSAVYLCASSLGYRGGSQPQHFGDGTRLSIL.

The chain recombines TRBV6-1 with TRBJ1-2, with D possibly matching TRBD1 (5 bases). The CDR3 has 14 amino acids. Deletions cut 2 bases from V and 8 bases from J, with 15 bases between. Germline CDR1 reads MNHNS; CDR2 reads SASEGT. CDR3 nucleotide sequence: TGTGCCAGCAGTGAACCCGGGGCGGCGAGAGGCTACACCTTC. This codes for CASSEPGAARGYTF.

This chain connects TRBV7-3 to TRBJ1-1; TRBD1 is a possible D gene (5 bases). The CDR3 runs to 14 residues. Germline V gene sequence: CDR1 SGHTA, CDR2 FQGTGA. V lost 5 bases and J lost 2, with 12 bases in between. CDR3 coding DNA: TGTGCCAGCAGCCCGGGACGGATAAACACTGAAGCTTTCTTT. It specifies CASSPGRINTEAFF.